Listed below are T cell receptor beta chains from one sample, sequenced in a study of T cells in Graves' hyperthyroidism and ophthalmopathy. TCRdb re-analysed the multiplex PCR reads in MiXCR, keeping a single row per CDR3 protein. The data hold about 580,000 distinct CDR3 sequences, with about half observed a single time. Sequenced sample: peripheral blood or thyroid tissue (not recorded which). The origin of the receptors is a woman between 18 and 30 years old with Graves' hyperthyroidism. Both conserved end residues are part of each CDR3. A D gene is named only where the DNA matches it firmly. Expanded clones are given a class, and other clones once, few, many or no size at all.

D gene: -
J gene: TRBJ2-7
clone size: many
V gene: TRBV7-3
CDR3 protein: CASSLSSTGSYEQYF
CDR3 DNA: TGTGCCAGCAGCTTATCCTCGACAGGCTCCTACGAGCAGTACTTC

D gene: TRBD1
J gene: TRBJ2-4
clone size: -
V gene: TRBV7-2
CDR3 protein: CASSSPGQGARDIQYF
CDR3 DNA: TGTGCCAGCAGCTCCCCGGGACAGGGGGCGCGGGACATTCAGTACTTC

D gene: -
J gene: TRBJ2-7
clone size: -
V gene: TRBV19
CDR3 protein: CASSILPGPAYEQYF
CDR3 DNA: TGTGCCAGTAGTATACTCCCCGGACCGGCCTACGAGCAGTACTTC

D gene: TRBD1
J gene: TRBJ2-7
clone size: few
V gene: TRBV19
CDR3 protein: CASSAGQGPAYEQYF
CDR3 DNA: TGTGCCAGTAGTGCCGGACAGGGCCCGGCCTACGAGCAGTACTTC

D gene: -
J gene: TRBJ1-4
clone size: many
V gene: TRBV12-3/TRBV12-4
CDR3 protein: CASRSRGGVEKLFF
CDR3 DNA: TGTGCCAGCAGGTCCCGGGGGGGGGTGGAAAAACTGTTTTTT

D gene: -
J gene: TRBJ1-6
clone size: many
V gene: TRBV20-1
CDR3 protein: CSAKGLNSSPLHF
CDR3 DNA: TGCAGTGCTAAGGGCTTAAATTCATCACCCCTCCACTTT

D gene: TRBD1
J gene: TRBJ1-2
clone size: many
V gene: TRBV7-9
CDR3 protein: CASSLAMGQSTRPGYTF
CDR3 DNA: TGTGCCAGCAGCTTAGCGATGGGACAGTCAACCCGTCCTGGCTACACCTTC

D gene: TRBD1
J gene: TRBJ2-3
clone size: many
V gene: TRBV29-1
CDR3 protein: CSDRTGYSDTQYF
CDR3 DNA: TGCAGCGACAGGACAGGATATTCAGATACGCAGTATTTT

D gene: TRBD1
J gene: TRBJ1-5
clone size: -
V gene: TRBV20-1
CDR3 protein: CSARDADRGQPQHF
CDR3 DNA: TGCAGTGCTAGAGATGCTGACAGGGGTCAGCCCCAGCATTTT

D gene: TRBD2
J gene: TRBJ2-7
clone size: -
V gene: TRBV20-1
CDR3 protein: CSASGTSGPYEQYF
CDR3 DNA: TGCAGTGCGTCCGGGACTAGCGGACCCTACGAGCAGTACTTC

D gene: TRBD1
J gene: TRBJ1-1
clone size: many
V gene: TRBV5-5
CDR3 protein: CASSLGDRVNTEAFF
CDR3 DNA: TGTGCCAGCAGCTTGGGGGACAGGGTGAACACTGAAGCTTTCTTT

D gene: -
J gene: TRBJ1-5
clone size: many
V gene: TRBV19
CDR3 protein: CASSKSTVPNQPQHF
CDR3 DNA: TGTGCCAGTAGTAAATCGACAGTCCCCAATCAGCCCCAGCATTTT

D gene: -
J gene: TRBJ1-3
clone size: few
V gene: TRBV6-6
CDR3 protein: CASSYAGGSGNTIYF
CDR3 DNA: TGTGCCAGCAGTTACGCGGGGGGCTCTGGAAACACCATATATTTT

D gene: -
J gene: TRBJ2-7
clone size: -
V gene: TRBV2
CDR3 protein: CASFQGDYEQYF
CDR3 DNA: TGTGCCAGCTTCCAGGGTGATTACGAGCAGTACTTC

D gene: TRBD1
J gene: TRBJ2-3
clone size: -
V gene: TRBV12-3/TRBV12-4
CDR3 protein: CASRVRDREFDTQYF
CDR3 DNA: TGTGCCAGCAGAGTCCGGGACAGGGAATTTGACACGCAGTATTTT

D gene: -
J gene: TRBJ2-7
clone size: many
V gene: TRBV29-1
CDR3 protein: CSVVTLASDYEQYF
CDR3 DNA: TGCAGCGTTGTGACGTTAGCCTCCGACTACGAGCAGTACTTC

D gene: TRBD2
J gene: TRBJ2-3
clone size: -
V gene: TRBV4-3
CDR3 protein: CASSHSPGLEPDTQYF
CDR3 DNA: TGCGCCAGCAGCCATTCACCGGGACTAGAACCAGATACGCAGTATTTT

D gene: -
J gene: TRBJ2-2
clone size: -
V gene: TRBV6-5
CDR3 protein: CASSLGRPGELFF
CDR3 DNA: TGTGCCAGCAGTTTAGGGAGGCCCGGGGAGCTGTTTTTT

D gene: -
J gene: TRBJ2-7
clone size: -
V gene: TRBV29-1
CDR3 protein: CSLADQGYEQYF
CDR3 DNA: TGCAGCTTAGCGGACCAGGGGTACGAGCAGTACTTC

D gene: -
J gene: TRBJ2-1
clone size: once
V gene: TRBV20-1
CDR3 protein: CSASPEPGSYNEQFF
CDR3 DNA: TGCAGTGCTAGTCCGGAGCCGGGGTCCTACAATGAGCAGTTCTTC

D gene: -
J gene: TRBJ2-1
clone size: few
V gene: TRBV5-1
CDR3 protein: CASSLSADAYNEQFF
CDR3 DNA: TGCGCCAGCAGCTTGTCGGCGGACGCCTACAATGAGCAGTTCTTC

D gene: -
J gene: TRBJ1-4
clone size: -
V gene: TRBV29-1
CDR3 protein: CSVEGSAGRDEKLFF
CDR3 DNA: TGCAGCGTTGAAGGTTCAGCTGGAAGAGATGAAAAACTGTTTTTT

D gene: TRBD1
J gene: TRBJ2-5
clone size: -
V gene: TRBV10-3
CDR3 protein: CAIKPGQGPETQYF
CDR3 DNA: TGTGCCATCAAACCGGGACAGGGCCCAGAGACCCAGTACTTC

D gene: -
J gene: TRBJ1-2
clone size: many
V gene: TRBV2
CDR3 protein: CASRQNRHYGYTF
CDR3 DNA: TGTGCCAGCAGGCAGAACCGACACTATGGCTACACCTTC

D gene: -
J gene: TRBJ1-1
clone size: many
V gene: TRBV7-9
CDR3 protein: CASSLAFRGTEAFF
CDR3 DNA: TGTGCCAGCAGCTTAGCGTTTAGAGGTACTGAAGCTTTCTTT

D gene: -
J gene: TRBJ1-6
clone size: many
V gene: TRBV20-1
CDR3 protein: CSARPGINYSPLHF
CDR3 DNA: TGCAGTGCTAGACCCGGGATAAATTATTCACCCCTCCACTTT

D gene: -
J gene: TRBJ2-5
clone size: once
V gene: TRBV10-3
CDR3 protein: CAISGGQGGYLETQYF
CDR3 DNA: TGTGCCATCAGTGGAGGCCAGGGAGGATATTTGGAGACCCAGTACTTC

D gene: -
J gene: TRBJ1-4
clone size: -
V gene: TRBV13
CDR3 protein: CASSRGGPQGVSGKLFF
CDR3 DNA: TGTGCCAGCTCCCGGGGGGGGCCGCAGGGCGTTTCGGGAAAACTGTTTTTT

D gene: TRBD2
J gene: TRBJ2-7
clone size: -
V gene: TRBV6-5
CDR3 protein: CASSGTRFSHEQYF
CDR3 DNA: TGTGCCAGCAGTGGGACTAGATTTTCCCACGAGCAGTACTTC

D gene: -
J gene: TRBJ1-6
clone size: few
V gene: TRBV7-3
CDR3 protein: CASSLTGNSPLHF
CDR3 DNA: TGTGCCAGCAGCTTAACGGGGAATTCACCCCTCCACTTT

D gene: TRBD2
J gene: TRBJ2-5
clone size: -
V gene: TRBV5-1
CDR3 protein: CASSSRTSGSETQYF
CDR3 DNA: TGCGCCAGCAGCTCCAGGACTAGCGGGAGTGAGACCCAGTACTTC

D gene: TRBD2
J gene: TRBJ2-5
clone size: many
V gene: TRBV29-1
CDR3 protein: CSVGLAAVTTQYF
CDR3 DNA: TGCAGCGTTGGCCTAGCGGCCGTGACGACCCAGTACTTC

D gene: -
J gene: TRBJ2-7
clone size: -
V gene: TRBV7-9
CDR3 protein: CASRLQGQYF
CDR3 DNA: TGTGCCAGCAGATTACAGGGCCAGTACTTC

D gene: -
J gene: TRBJ1-1
clone size: many
V gene: TRBV19
CDR3 protein: CASSASQEDTEAFF
CDR3 DNA: TGTGCCAGTAGTGCCTCACAGGAAGACACTGAAGCTTTCTTT

D gene: -
J gene: TRBJ1-1
clone size: few
V gene: TRBV2
CDR3 protein: CASSEDSGNTEAFF
CDR3 DNA: TGTGCCAGCAGTGAAGACAGTGGTAACACTGAAGCTTTCTTT

D gene: TRBD2
J gene: TRBJ2-7
clone size: many
V gene: TRBV9
CDR3 protein: CASSVEGLAGEQYF
CDR3 DNA: TGTGCCAGCAGCGTTGAAGGACTAGCGGGGGAGCAGTACTTC

D gene: TRBD2
J gene: TRBJ2-7
clone size: -
V gene: TRBV11-2
CDR3 protein: CASSSTWGTSGSEGYEQYF
CDR3 DNA: TGTGCCAGCAGCTCGACATGGGGGACTAGCGGGAGTGAGGGTTACGAGCAGTACTTC

D gene: -
J gene: TRBJ1-1
clone size: -
V gene: TRBV2
CDR3 protein: CASSEREFF
CDR3 DNA: TGTGCCAGCAGTGAAAGGGAGTTCTTC

D gene: TRBD1
J gene: TRBJ1-1
clone size: few
V gene: TRBV27
CDR3 protein: CASRGTGATEAFF
CDR3 DNA: TGTGCCAGCAGGGGGACAGGGGCGACTGAAGCTTTCTTT

D gene: -
J gene: TRBJ1-1
clone size: many
V gene: TRBV19
CDR3 protein: CASSAKRNTEAFF
CDR3 DNA: TGTGCCAGTAGTGCTAAGAGGAACACTGAAGCTTTCTTT

D gene: TRBD2
J gene: TRBJ2-7
clone size: many
V gene: TRBV6-5
CDR3 protein: CASSYLATSGHEQYF
CDR3 DNA: TGTGCCAGCAGTTACCTCGCAACTAGCGGGCACGAGCAGTACTTC

D gene: -
J gene: TRBJ1-5
clone size: -
V gene: TRBV9
CDR3 protein: CASSDGTSNSNQPQHF
CDR3 DNA: TGTGCCAGCAGCGACGGGACAAGTAATAGCAATCAGCCCCAGCATTTT

D gene: -
J gene: TRBJ1-4
clone size: many
V gene: TRBV6-6
CDR3 protein: CASRGRDAEKLFF
CDR3 DNA: TGTGCCAGCAGGGGCAGGGACGCTGAAAAACTGTTTTTT

D gene: TRBD1
J gene: TRBJ2-5
clone size: few
V gene: TRBV4-2
CDR3 protein: CASSQDGQGSPETQYF
CDR3 DNA: TGTGCCAGCAGCCAAGATGGACAGGGATCCCCAGAGACCCAGTACTTC

D gene: TRBD2
J gene: TRBJ2-2
clone size: -
V gene: TRBV20-1
CDR3 protein: CSATGDLAGVSGELFF
CDR3 DNA: TGCAGTGCCACAGGGGATCTAGCGGGAGTATCCGGGGAGCTGTTTTTT

D gene: -
J gene: TRBJ1-2
clone size: -
V gene: TRBV20-1
CDR3 protein: CSARDEGRGGGYTF
CDR3 DNA: TGCAGTGCTAGAGATGAAGGCAGGGGCGGAGGCTACACCTTC

D gene: -
J gene: TRBJ1-2
clone size: once
V gene: TRBV29-1
CDR3 protein: CSLWQDHGYTF
CDR3 DNA: TGCAGCTTATGGCAGGACCATGGCTACACCTTC

D gene: TRBD1
J gene: TRBJ1-2
clone size: many
V gene: TRBV19
CDR3 protein: CASSTPRTGNGYTF
CDR3 DNA: TGTGCCAGTAGTACCCCCCGGACAGGGAACGGCTACACCTTC

D gene: TRBD2
J gene: TRBJ2-7
clone size: many
V gene: TRBV20-1
CDR3 protein: CSARGLAGGGYEQYF
CDR3 DNA: TGCAGTGCTCGGGGACTAGCGGGAGGGGGCTACGAGCAGTACTTC

D gene: -
J gene: TRBJ2-7
clone size: many
V gene: TRBV13
CDR3 protein: CASSLGLLIYEQYF
CDR3 DNA: TGTGCCAGCAGCTTAGGCCTCCTTATATACGAGCAGTACTTC

D gene: TRBD1
J gene: TRBJ2-1
clone size: -
V gene: TRBV19
CDR3 protein: CASSTPGQYYNEQFF
CDR3 DNA: TGTGCCAGTAGTACACCGGGACAGTACTACAATGAGCAGTTCTTC

D gene: TRBD2
J gene: TRBJ2-5
clone size: -
V gene: TRBV27
CDR3 protein: CASRVAGGRETQYF
CDR3 DNA: TGTGCCAGCAGAGTAGCGGGAGGGCGCGAGACCCAGTACTTC

D gene: -
J gene: TRBJ2-5
clone size: -
V gene: TRBV5-6
CDR3 protein: CASSLGAEEAQYF
CDR3 DNA: TGTGCCAGCAGCTTGGGGGCAGAAGAGGCCCAGTACTTC

D gene: TRBD1
J gene: TRBJ2-7
clone size: -
V gene: TRBV7-6
CDR3 protein: CASSAWDRADEQYF
CDR3 DNA: TGTGCCAGCAGCGCCTGGGACAGGGCGGACGAGCAGTACTTC

D gene: TRBD1
J gene: TRBJ2-5
clone size: -
V gene: TRBV2
CDR3 protein: CASSPGTGEGETQYF
CDR3 DNA: TGTGCCAGCAGTCCCGGGACAGGGGAGGGTGAGACCCAGTACTTC

D gene: -
J gene: TRBJ1-5
clone size: many
V gene: TRBV20-1
CDR3 protein: CSASLSINQPQHF
CDR3 DNA: TGCAGTGCTAGTTTGTCCATCAATCAGCCCCAGCATTTT

D gene: -
J gene: TRBJ1-1
clone size: many
V gene: TRBV7-9
CDR3 protein: CASSQDPGLSGTEAFF
CDR3 DNA: TGCGCCAGCAGCCAAGATCCGGGGCTCAGTGGAACTGAAGCTTTCTTT